What follows are 20 T cell receptor beta chains derived from one specimen sequenced in a study of OX40 agonist ivuxolimab in advanced cancers. TCRdb keeps only in-frame clones here, not all; method: immunoSEQ multiplex PCR. The sample lists about 93,000 clones, 92% occurring once. The sequencing used CD4+ or CD8+ T cells sorted from blood, collected in a trial of the OX40 agonist ivuxolimab. These receptors were obtained from an adult with an advanced solid tumor such as melanoma, head and neck, liver or kidney cancer.

The rearrangement links TRBV27 to TRBJ1-5; D not certain. The length of the CDR3 is 16 residues. Trimming removed 6 bases from V and 3 bases from J, with 18 bases in between. Germline CDR1 reads MNHEY; CDR2 reads SMNVEV (reference sequence). As DNA, the CDR3 is TGTGCCAGCAGGAAAGCCAGCGGCAGCCCCAATCAGCCCCAGCATTTT. Translated: CASRKASGSPNQPQHF.

This chain joins TRBV19 and TRBJ2-7; D is ambiguous. V lost 3 bases to trimming and J lost 0 bases, with 12 bases between them. The germline gives CDR1 LNHDA, CDR2 SQIVND (reference sequence). The length of the CDR3 is 15 residues. The chain's CDR3 is CASSIQAQSSYEQYF. The CDR3 DNA reads TGTGCCAGTAGTATCCAAGCGCAGAGCTCCTACGAGCAGTACTTC.

The chain combines TRBV9 with TRBJ2-3; TRBD2 matches at 7 bases. The CDR3 extends over 14 amino acids. The V and J ends lost 5 bases and 2 bases, in that order; junction bases with no gene match: 5. CDR1 SGDLS and CDR2 YYNGEE come from the germline V gene. CDR3 coding DNA: TGTGCCAGCAGGCCGGGAGGCCTCACAGATACGCAGTATTTT. It translates to CASRPGGLTDTQYF.

V usage is TRBV5-4 and J usage is TRBJ2-7; a possible D gene is TRBD1 (6 bases). The germline gives CDR1 SGHNT, CDR2 YYREEE (reference sequence). This CDR3 is 13 amino acids long. Trimming stripped 2 bases from V and 2 bases from J, with 8 bases between. The CDR3 DNA is TGTGCCAGCAGCTTAAGGGGGACCTACGAGCAGTACTTC. Its translation is CASSLRGTYEQYF.

V gene TRBV7-8 combines with J gene TRBJ1-6; D might be TRBD1 (6 bases). Trimming removed 2 bases from V and 7 bases from J, with 12 bases in between. This CDR3 region has 15 residues. The germline gives CDR1 SGHVS, CDR2 FQNEAQ. The CDR3 spells CASSLFPGENSPLHF. DNA for the CDR3: TGTGCCAGCAGCTTATTCCCAGGGGAAAATTCACCCCTCCACTTT.

The rearrangement joins TRBV5-4 to TRBJ1-2; D ambiguous. Germline CDR1 SGHNT, CDR2 YYREEE (reference sequence). The length of the CDR3 is 14 residues. The V end was cut by 0 bases, the J end by 6 bases, with 12 bases between. In nucleotides, the CDR3 is TGTGCCAGCAGCTTGGGTCAGGAACAAAATGGCTACACCTTC. Its translation: CASSLGQEQNGYTF.

V is TRBV10-2 and J is TRBJ1-2; D not resolved. The length of the CDR3 is 16 residues. CDR1 is WSHSY, CDR2 SAAADI, per germline. Trimming removed 0 bases at V and 10 bases at J, with 21 bases between. The CDR3 bases are TGCGCCAGCAGTGAGTCGAGGCAGAGAGGTATCTCATCCTACACCTTC. This sequence encodes CASSESRQRGISSYTF.

The gene calls are TRBV12-1 and TRBJ1-1. TRBV12-1 constitutes a pseudogene. This CDR3 is built from 14 residues. The CDR3 is CASMKPEGQTEAFF. CDR3 DNA sequence: TGTGCCAGCATGAAGCCGGAGGGGCAAACTGAAGCTTTCTTT.

V gene TRBV6-1 combines with J gene TRBJ2-4; TRBD1 or TRBD2 may be the D gene (5 bases each). V lost 1 base and J lost 5, with 6 bases in between. CDR1 is MNHNS, CDR2 SASEGT, per germline. This CDR3 has 13 residues. Here the CDR3 reads CASSEGDQNIQYF. Written as DNA, the CDR3 is TGTGCCAGCAGTGAAGGGGACCAAAACATTCAGTACTTC.

The genes are TRBV7-9 and TRBJ2-3; 8 nucleotides match TRBD2. Trimming took 5 bases from V and 12 from J; bases not matched to a gene: 28. CDR1 and CDR2 (germline): SEHNR, FQNEAQ (reference sequence). The CDR3 has 19 residues. In DNA, the CDR3 is TGTGCCAGCAGCCCGGGACTAGAATCAAGATACCTCAGGGTGGTGGCACAGTATTTT. It is translated as CASSPGLESRYLRVVAQYF.

The J gene is TRBJ2-7, the V gene TRBV18, with unresolved D. Between the trimmed V and J ends, which lost 4 bases and 2 bases, there was a span of 6 bases. The germline gives CDR1 KGHSH, CDR2 LQKENI. The length of the CDR3 is 12 residues. The CDR3 loop reads CASSLLPYEQYF. Written as DNA, the CDR3 is TGTGCCAGCTCACTACTACCCTACGAGCAGTACTTC.

The V call is TRBV5-5, the J call TRBJ1-1; possibly TRBD1 for D (6 bases). This CDR3 has 13 residues. Germline CDR1 is SGHKS and CDR2 is YYEKEE (reference sequence). V shed 4 bases and J shed 2 bases, with 9 bases lying between them. CDR3 region: CASSKTGNTEAFF. The CDR3 DNA is TGTGCCAGCAGCAAGACAGGTAACACTGAAGCTTTCTTT. Full variable domain (remainder filled in from reference TRBV5-5 and TRBJ1-1): DAGVTQSPTHLIKTRGQQVTLRCSPISGHKSVSWYQQVLGQGPQFIFQYYEKEERGRGNFPDRFSARQFPNYSSELNVNALLLGDSALYLCASSKTGNTEAFFGQGTRLTVV.

The V and J genes are TRBV6-1 and TRBJ1-4, with D possibly TRBD1 on 5 matching bases. The ends were cut back, 3 bases at V and 2 bases at J, with 7 bases in the middle. CDR1 and CDR2 from the germline V gene are MNHNS and SASEGT. This CDR3 contains 14 residues. The CDR3 here is CASSEGGTNEKLFF. The CDR3 nucleotides are TGTGCCAGCAGTGAGGGGGGGACTAATGAAAAACTGTTTTTT.

This chain connects TRBV6-1 to TRBJ2-1, with 7 bases fitting TRBD1. V lost 4 bases and J lost 7; bases outside the gene matches: 13. The CDR3 length is 16 residues. Germline V CDR1 and CDR2: MNHNS, SASEGT. This chain's CDR3 is CASSATSGGNSNEQFF. CDR3 nucleotides: TGTGCCAGCAGTGCCACCTCAGGGGGAAATTCGAATGAGCAGTTCTTC.

This rearrangement joins TRBV6-5 to TRBJ1-2, with 7 bases matching TRBD1. Germline loops: CDR1 MNHEY, CDR2 SVGAGI. The CDR3 contains 15 residues. Losses at the gene ends were 4 bases for V and 4 bases for J; bases not matched to a gene: 9. For the CDR3, the DNA is TGTGCCAGCAGTTTCGCCCCCAACAGGGGCTATGGCTACACCTTC. It specifies CASSFAPNRGYGYTF.

The chain recombines TRBV6-6 with TRBJ1-2; D is ambiguous. CDR1 is MNHNY, CDR2 SVGAGI, per germline (reference sequence). V dropped 0 bases and J dropped 7 bases, with 12 bases sitting between them. The CDR3 consists of 14 residues. The CDR3 DNA sequence: TGTGCCAGCAGTTACTCTGAGCGGGGTTTTGGCTACACCTTC. This sequence encodes CASSYSERGFGYTF.

J is TRBJ2-3 and V is TRBV9; no clear D gene. Trimming pared 1 base from V and 7 bases from J, leaving 13 bases between. CDR1 is SGDLS and CDR2 is YYNGEE in the germline V gene. This CDR3 has 14 residues. The CDR3 DNA sequence: TGTGCCAGCAGCGTAAGAGTCGGCGATTATACGCAGTATTTT. Translating it yields CASSVRVGDYTQYF.

J is TRBJ1-4 and V is TRBV10-3; D uncertain. Germline CDR1 reads ENHRY; CDR2 reads SYGVKD. V lost 4 bases and J 0 bases, leaving 12 bases between the germline ends. The CDR3 runs to 16 residues. The CDR3 is CAISGTQTATNEKLFF. The CDR3 coding sequence is TGTGCCATCAGTGGTACACAGACCGCAACTAATGAAAAACTGTTTTTT.

V is TRBV11-1 and J is TRBJ2-7, with D uncertain. Germline CDR1 is SGHAT and CDR2 is FQDESV (reference sequence). V was shortened by 5 bases and J by 3 bases, with 14 bases between the two germline ends. The CDR3 extends over 14 amino acids. The CDR3 is CASSPGPANYEQYF. CDR3 nucleotides: TGTGCCAGCAGCCCCGGGCCCGCCAACTACGAGCAGTACTTC.

The genes are TRBV27 and TRBJ2-5; D is possibly TRBD2 (5 bases). Germline values: CDR1 MNHEY, CDR2 SMNVEV (reference sequence). This CDR3 is built from 13 residues. V gave up 0 bases and J gave up 3 bases, with 5 bases separating them. CDR3 loop: CASSLSREETQYF. The CDR3 nucleotides read TGTGCCAGCAGTTTATCGCGGGAAGAGACCCAGTACTTC.